These T cell receptor beta chains were read from a single sample in a study of CD8+ T cells in alopecia areata. Data came from immunoSEQ multiplex PCR; TCRdb stores just in-frame clones and leaves some out. There are 110,000 or so clones in the sample; more than 30% occur only once, and 3% to 3.5% lies in the top ten. The sequenced sample consisted of CD4+ T cells sorted from blood. The receptors here all came from a human donor with alopecia areata. The CDR3 runs from the conserved cysteine through the conserved F or W. Fields, in order: V gene, clone size, D gene, J gene, CDR3 length, CDR3 protein, CDR3 DNA. The D gene is left open where the match is weak. Clone size appears in some rows only: once, few, many, or a class for an expanded clone.

>TRBV6-5|-|-|TRBJ2-5|15
CASSPEGRYQETQYF
TGTGCCAGCAGTCCCGAGGGGCGGTACCAAGAGACCCAGTACTTC
>TRBV27|-|-|TRBJ2-5|13
CASSLRPQETQYF
TGTGCCAGCAGTTTGCGTCCCCAAGAGACCCAGTACTTC
>TRBV30|-|-|TRBJ2-3|17
CAWSVGRGNTGTDTQYF
TGTGCCTGGAGTGTAGGTCGGGGAAACACGGGCACAGATACGCAGTATTTT
>TRBV5-1|few|TRBD1|TRBJ2-3|15
CASSLERGRWDTQYF
TGCGCCAGCAGCTTGGAAAGGGGGCGATGGGATACGCAGTATTTT
>TRBV5-1|-|TRBD1|TRBJ2-6|17
CASSFGQAHSGANVLTF
TGCGCCAGCAGCTTCGGACAGGCCCACTCTGGGGCCAACGTCCTGACTTTC
>TRBV2|-|-|TRBJ2-5|11
CASSEVETQYF
TGTGCCAGCAGTGAAGTAGAGACCCAGTACTTC
>TRBV7-9|-|TRBD2|TRBJ2-1|15
CASSLDGTSGREQFF
TGTGCCAGCAGCTTGGACGGGACTAGCGGGAGGGAGCAGTTCTTC
>TRBV29-1|-|-|TRBJ2-3|14
CSVEDRRELDTQYF
TGCAGCGTTGAAGATCGCCGCGAGTTGGATACGCAGTATTTT
>TRBV28|few|TRBD1|TRBJ2-7|14
CAGRRTGNSYEQYF
TGTGCCGGCAGACGGACAGGAAACTCCTACGAGCAGTACTTC
>TRBV23-1|-|TRBD1|TRBJ2-7|15
CASSQETGTSYEQYF
TGCGCCAGCAGTCAAGAGACAGGGACCTCCTACGAGCAGTACTTC
>TRBV30|-|-|TRBJ2-2|12
CAWSNRGLGLFF
TGTGCCTGGAGTAATCGGGGGCTGGGGCTGTTTTTT
>TRBV5-1|-|TRBD2|TRBJ2-7|15
CASGTVAGTNYEQYF
TGCGCCAGCGGCACAGTAGCGGGGACCAACTACGAGCAGTACTTC
>TRBV5-1|-|TRBD1|TRBJ1-1|16
CASSDDDRVARQGAFF
TGCGCCAGCAGCGACGATGACAGGGTGGCCCGACAGGGAGCTTTCTTT
>TRBV5-1|-|-|TRBJ2-1|12
CASSPRLDEQFF
TGCGCCAGCAGCCCCCGACTAGATGAGCAGTTCTTC
>TRBV5-1|-|TRBD1|TRBJ2-2|14
CASSSTGYTGELFF
TGCGCCAGCAGCTCGACAGGGTACACCGGGGAGCTGTTTTTT
>TRBV30|-|-|TRBJ2-5|12
CAWSPSQETQYF
TGTGCCTGGAGCCCGTCCCAAGAGACCCAGTACTTC
>TRBV30|-|TRBD1|TRBJ1-2|14
CAWRGDRGVAGYTF
TGTGCCTGGAGGGGGGACAGGGGAGTGGCTGGCTACACCTTC
>TRBV27|-|-|TRBJ2-1|13
CASSPRTSSRQFF
TGTGCCAGCAGTCCCCGGACTTCGAGCCGGCAGTTCTTC
>TRBV7-2|-|TRBD2|TRBJ2-5|15
CASSPGGGRAVTQYF
TGTGCCAGCAGCCCGGGGGGCGGGAGGGCAGTGACCCAGTACTTC
>TRBV29-1|-|-|TRBJ2-1|13
CSVVRVTYNEQFF
TGCAGCGTTGTCCGAGTTACCTACAATGAGCAGTTCTTC
>TRBV11-3|-|TRBD2|TRBJ2-5|15
CASSPTSGRGETQYF
TGTGCCAGCAGCCCTACTAGCGGGAGAGGAGAGACCCAGTACTTC
>TRBV30|few|-|TRBJ1-5|12
CAEGKGYQPQHF
TGTGCCGAAGGAAAGGGGTATCAGCCCCAGCATTTT
>TRBV29-1|-|-|TRBJ1-1|13
CSVHPGGGLRAFF
TGCAGCGTCCATCCCGGCGGGGGGCTTAGAGCTTTCTTT
>TRBV29-1|-|-|TRBJ2-5|11
CSAADRETQYF
TGCAGCGCGGCGGATCGTGAGACCCAGTACTTC
>TRBV29-1|-|TRBD2|TRBJ2-7|13
CSVRASGEFEQYF
TGCAGCGTGAGGGCTAGCGGAGAGTTCGAGCAGTACTTC
>TRBV28|-|-|TRBJ2-5|11
CASSTPGTQYF
TGTGCCAGCAGCACCCCGGGGACCCAGTACTTC
>TRBV29-1|few|TRBD1|TRBJ1-4|15
CSVARTGATNEKLFF
TGCAGCGTTGCCAGGACAGGGGCAACTAATGAAAAACTGTTTTTT
>TRBV30|-|-|TRBJ2-1|13
CAWSLDTYNEQFF
TGTGCCTGGAGTTTGGACACATACAATGAGCAGTTCTTC
>TRBV30|-|-|TRBJ1-5|13
CAWSQTGNQPQHF
TGTGCCTGGAGCCAAACAGGAAATCAGCCCCAGCATTTT
>TRBV14|few|-|TRBJ2-3|13
CASSSQSTDTQYF
TGTGCCAGCAGCTCCCAGTCCACAGATACGCAGTATTTT
>TRBV25-1|-|-|TRBJ1-3|14
CASSEPARTDTIYF
TGTGCCAGCAGTGAACCGGCACGGACAGACACCATATATTTT
>TRBV29-1|-|-|TRBJ1-2|15
CSVIGVAGREYGYTF
TGCAGCGTGATAGGTGTAGCAGGGAGGGAGTATGGCTACACCTTC
>TRBV30|-|-|TRBJ2-7|16
CAWSSRRGPGSYEQYF
TGTGCCTGGAGTTCCCGCCGGGGCCCTGGCTCTTACGAGCAGTACTTC
>TRBV30|-|-|TRBJ1-5|13
CAWSVLGNQPQHF
TGTGCCTGGAGTGTATTGGGAAATCAGCCCCAGCATTTT
>TRBV2|-|TRBD2|TRBJ2-3|15
CASSGTSSLTDTQYF
TGTGCCAGCAGTGGGACTAGCAGCCTCACAGATACGCAGTATTTT
>TRBV5-1|-|TRBD1|TRBJ2-1|15
CASSQGQGNYNEQFF
TGCGCCAGCAGCCAGGGACAGGGGAACTACAATGAGCAGTTCTTC
>TRBV5-1|-|-|TRBJ2-5|15
CASSLALQAEETQYF
TGCGCCAGCAGCTTGGCCTTGCAGGCGGAAGAGACCCAGTACTTC
>TRBV29-1|-|-|TRBJ1-6|10
CSATDSPLHF
TGCAGCGCCACGGATTCACCCCTCCACTTT
>TRBV29-1|-|TRBD1|TRBJ2-3|13
CSGSGQGTDTQYF
TGCAGCGGGTCGGGACAGGGCACAGATACGCAGTATTTT
>TRBV7-2|few|-|TRBJ2-7|12
CASSFTGRKQYF
TGTGCCAGCAGCTTCACAGGGCGCAAGCAGTACTTC
>TRBV10-3|few|TRBD1|TRBJ1-4|12
CAVQGAGEKLFF
TGTGCCGTTCAGGGGGCTGGTGAAAAACTGTTTTTT
>TRBV29-1|few|-|TRBJ1-1|12
CSGGGMNTEAFF
TGCAGCGGGGGAGGGATGAACACTGAAGCTTTCTTT
>TRBV10-3|-|-|TRBJ2-7|13
CAIRGAGGYEQYF
TGTGCCATCCGGGGGGCCGGGGGATACGAGCAGTACTTC
>TRBV28|few|TRBD1|TRBJ1-2|14
CASSIGQGSYGYTF
TGTGCCAGCAGTATCGGACAGGGGTCTTATGGCTACACCTTC
>TRBV11-2|-|TRBD2|TRBJ2-5|15
CASSLTGLGVETQYF
TGTGCCAGCAGCTTGACGGGACTAGGAGTTGAGACCCAGTACTTC
>TRBV19|-|-|TRBJ1-1|14
CASISTGGNTEAFF
TGTGCCAGTATTTCGACAGGAGGGAACACTGAAGCTTTCTTT